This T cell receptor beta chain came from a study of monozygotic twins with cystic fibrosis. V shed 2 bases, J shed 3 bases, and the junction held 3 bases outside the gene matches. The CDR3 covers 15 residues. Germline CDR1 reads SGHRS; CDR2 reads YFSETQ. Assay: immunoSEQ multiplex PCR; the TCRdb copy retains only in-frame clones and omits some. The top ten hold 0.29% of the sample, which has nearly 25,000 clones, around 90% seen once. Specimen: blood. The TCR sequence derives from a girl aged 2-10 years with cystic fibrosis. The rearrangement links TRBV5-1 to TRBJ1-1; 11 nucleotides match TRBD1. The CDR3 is CASSFEGQGDTEAFF. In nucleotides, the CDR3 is TGCGCCAGCAGCTTTGAGGGACAGGGGGACACTGAAGCTTTCTTT.